The 5 T cell receptor beta chains in this list originate from one sample, sequenced in a study of shared clonotypes between healthy human individuals. The protocol was immunoSEQ multiplex PCR, while the TCRdb copy is restricted to in-frame clones and leaves out a portion. The sample lists approximately 720,000 clones, 72% seen once, with under 2% in the top ten. The material sequenced was memory CD4+ T cells sorted from blood. The sample's subset: CD45RA-negative fraction. Receptor source: a woman in her 30s in good health.

A few counts support this clone. CDR3 DNA: TGTGCCAGCAGGGATACCGGGTCGTCCCATTACGAGCAGTACTTC. Translation: CASRDTGSSHYEQYF. V is TRBV6-5 and J is TRBJ2-7; D gene unclear. This CDR3 spans 15 amino acids. Germline V CDR1 and CDR2: MNHEY, SVGAGI. The V and J ends lost 6 bases and 4 bases respectively, with 19 bases between them.

The J gene is TRBJ1-2, the V gene TRBV19; a possible D gene is TRBD1 (5 bases). The CDR3 runs 14 residues. V lost 7 bases and J 5 bases, leaving 17 bases between the germline ends. The germline V gene has CDR1 LNHDA and CDR2 SQIVND (reference sequence). The CDR3 protein is CASNNRQTQYGYTF. CDR3 nucleotides: TGTGCCAGTAACAACAGACAGACCCAGTATGGCTACACCTTC.

In this sample, this clone turned up once. Other DNA sequences in the same sample also yield this CDR3. The chain joins TRBV20-1 to TRBJ2-7; D is uncertain. Trimming shortened V by 2 bases and J by 1 base, and 3 bases separated the two germline ends. The CDR3 contains 11 residues. CDR1 and CDR2 (germline): DFQATT, SNEGSKA (reference sequence). CDR3 residues: CSARRSYEQYF. In DNA form, the CDR3 reads TGCAGTGCTAGACGTTCCTACGAGCAGTACTTC.

The chain has TRBV18 and TRBJ2-7; weak D call: TRBD1 (6 bases). Trimming removed 2 bases at V and 0 bases at J, with 11 bases between. Germline CDR1 reads KGHSH; CDR2 reads LQKENI. This CDR3 spans 15 amino acids. CDR3 protein: CASSPKRDNSYEQYF. In DNA form, the CDR3 reads TGTGCCAGCTCACCAAAACGGGACAACTCCTACGAGCAGTACTTC.

This clone was recorded a few times. In the same sample, other DNA sequences code for this CDR3. The chain recombines TRBV27 with TRBJ2-7; 15 nucleotides line up with TRBD2. CDR3 length: 16 amino acids. V lost 9 bases and J lost 1; bases outside the gene matches: 7. Germline values: CDR1 MNHEY, CDR2 SMNVEV (reference sequence). In nucleotides, the CDR3 is TGTGCCAGTAAAGGACTAGCGGGAGGGCTATCCTACGAGCAGTACTTC. Amino acids: CASKGLAGGLSYEQYF.